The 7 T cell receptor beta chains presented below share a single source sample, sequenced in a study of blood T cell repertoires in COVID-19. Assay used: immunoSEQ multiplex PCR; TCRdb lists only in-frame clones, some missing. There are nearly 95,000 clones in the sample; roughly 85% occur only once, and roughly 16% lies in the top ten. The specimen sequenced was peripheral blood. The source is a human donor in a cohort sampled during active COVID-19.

The DNA for the CDR3 is TGCGCCAGCAGGGAAACAGCTAACTATGGCTACACCTTC. It codes for CASRETANYGYTF. The chain carries TRBV10-2 and TRBJ1-2; D unclear. The CDR3 sequence is 13 residues long. V lost 6 bases and J 0 bases, leaving 8 bases between the germline ends. From germline, CDR1 is WSHSY and CDR2 SAAADI.

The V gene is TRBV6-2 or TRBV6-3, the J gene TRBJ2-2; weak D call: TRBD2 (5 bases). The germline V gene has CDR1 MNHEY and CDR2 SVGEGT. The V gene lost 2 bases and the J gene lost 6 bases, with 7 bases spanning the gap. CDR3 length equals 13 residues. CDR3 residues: CASSYQEAGELFF. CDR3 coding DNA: TGTGCCAGCAGTTACCAGGAGGCCGGGGAGCTGTTTTTT.

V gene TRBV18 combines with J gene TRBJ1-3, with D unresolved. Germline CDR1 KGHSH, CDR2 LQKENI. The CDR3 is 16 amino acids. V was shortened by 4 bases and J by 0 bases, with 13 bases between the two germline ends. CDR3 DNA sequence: TGTGCCAGCTCACAGCTTGGTCCTAGCTCTGGAAACACCATATATTTT. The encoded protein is CASSQLGPSSGNTIYF.

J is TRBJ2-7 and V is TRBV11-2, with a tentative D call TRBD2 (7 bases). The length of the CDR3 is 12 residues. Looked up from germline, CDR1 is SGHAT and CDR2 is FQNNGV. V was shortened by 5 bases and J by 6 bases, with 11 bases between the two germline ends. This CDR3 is CASSQGGGEQYF. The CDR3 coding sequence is TGTGCCAGCAGCCAGGGAGGGGGCGAGCAGTACTTC.

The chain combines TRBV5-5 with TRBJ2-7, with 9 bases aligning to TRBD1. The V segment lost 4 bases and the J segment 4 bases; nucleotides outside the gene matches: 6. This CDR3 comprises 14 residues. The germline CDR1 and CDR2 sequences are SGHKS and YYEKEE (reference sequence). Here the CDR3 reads CASSLVQGAYEQYF. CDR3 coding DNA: TGTGCCAGCAGCCTGGTACAGGGGGCGTACGAGCAGTACTTC.

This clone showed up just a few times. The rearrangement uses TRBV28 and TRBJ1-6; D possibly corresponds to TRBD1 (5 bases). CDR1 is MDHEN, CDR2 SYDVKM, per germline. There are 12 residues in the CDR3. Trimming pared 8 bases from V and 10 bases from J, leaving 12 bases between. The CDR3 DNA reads TGTGCCAGCGGGGGGATCTGGTCACCCCTCCACTTT. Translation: CASGGIWSPLHF.

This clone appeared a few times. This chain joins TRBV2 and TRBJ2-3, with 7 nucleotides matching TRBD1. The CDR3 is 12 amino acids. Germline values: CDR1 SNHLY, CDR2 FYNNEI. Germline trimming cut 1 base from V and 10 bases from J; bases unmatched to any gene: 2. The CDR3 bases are TGTGCCAGCAGTGAAGGTAGGGGGCCGCAGTATTTT. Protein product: CASSEGRGPQYF. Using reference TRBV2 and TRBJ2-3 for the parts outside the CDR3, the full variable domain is EPEVTQTPSHQVTQMGQEVILRCVPISNHLYFYWYRQILGQKVEFLVSFYNNEISEKSEIFDDQFSVERPDGSNFTLKIRSTKLEDSAMYFCASSEGRGPQYFGPGTRLTVL.